The 6 T cell receptor beta chains below all came from one sample that was sequenced in a study of blood T cell repertoires in COVID-19. The table came from immunoSEQ multiplex PCR; TCRdb's copy has only in-frame clones and leaves some out. The sample includes 100,000 to 120,000 clones, about 80% seen only once; the top ten take approximately 3.9%. The sample taken for sequencing was peripheral blood. Receptor source: a woman over 75 with acute or convalescent COVID-19.

J is TRBJ1-4 and V is TRBV3-1 (or the pseudogene TRBV3-2), with D maybe TRBD1 (5 bases). The germline V gene encodes CDR1 LGHDT and CDR2 YNNKEL (reference sequence). CDR3 size: 15 residues. V lost 3 bases and J 0 bases, leaving 8 bases between the germline ends. The CDR3 DNA follows: TGTGCCAGCAGCCAGGGAGGGGCAACTAATGAAAAACTGTTTTTT. As protein: CASSQGGATNEKLFF.

The J gene is TRBJ2-1, the V gene TRBV10-1; 10 bases line up with TRBD1. With V trimmed by 5 bases and J by 3 bases, 10 bases remained unmatched. The CDR3 consists of 17 residues. Germline CDR1 and CDR2: WNHNN and SYGVQD (reference sequence). The CDR3 loop is CASSTGTGASIYNEQFF. The CDR3 nucleotides are TGCGCCAGCAGTACCGGGACAGGGGCAAGTATCTACAATGAGCAGTTCTTC.

The rearrangement uses TRBV3-1 (or the pseudogene TRBV3-2) and TRBJ1-5; D is unresolved. Germline V gene sequence: CDR1 LGHDT, CDR2 YNNKEL (reference sequence). The CDR3 loop spans 12 amino acids. The V gene lost 8 bases and the J gene lost 7 bases, with 12 bases spanning the gap. In DNA, the CDR3 is TGTGCCAGCGCCCGGTTTGAGCAGCCCCAGCATTTT. Residues: CASARFEQPQHF.

This clone was seen only a few times. The chain employs TRBV7-9 and TRBJ1-3, with 8 positions matching TRBD1. V lost 6 bases, J lost 2 bases, and 6 bases stayed unmatched. CDR3 size: 15 residues. CDR1 SEHNR and CDR2 FQNEAQ come from the germline V gene (reference sequence). CDR3 in DNA: TGTGCCAGCAGACGACCGACAGGGGCTGGAAACACCATATATTTT. Protein sequence: CASRRPTGAGNTIYF.

The chain links TRBV19 to TRBJ1-2, with 7 bases matching TRBD1. In germline, CDR1 is LNHDA, CDR2 SQIVND (reference sequence). Germline trimming cut 5 bases from V and 2 bases from J; bases unmatched to any gene: 2. The CDR3 has 13 residues. In DNA, the CDR3 is TGTGCCAGTAGTGTGACAGGGAACTATGGCTACACCTTC. It encodes CASSVTGNYGYTF.

This chain joins TRBV11-2 and TRBJ2-2; TRBD2 matches at 11 bases. V lost 5 bases and J lost 0; bases outside the gene matches: 8. This CDR3 region has 18 residues. CDR1 is SGHAT, CDR2 FQNNGV, per germline. The CDR3 here is CASSHEASGGTNTGELFF. Here the CDR3 DNA reads TGTGCCAGCAGCCACGAGGCTAGCGGGGGGACGAACACCGGGGAGCTGTTTTTT. The full variable domain, completed using reference TRBV11-2 and TRBJ2-2, is EAGVAQSPRYKIIEKRQSVAFWCNPISGHATLYWYQQILGQGPKLLIQFQNNGVVDDSQLPKDRFSAERLKGVDSTLKIQPAKLEDSAVYLCASSHEASGGTNTGELFFGEGSRLTVL.